A selection of T cell receptor beta chains follows, all from one sample in a study of cytomegalovirus exposure and HLA in healthy donors. TCRdb's table, derived via immunoSEQ multiplex PCR, lists solely in-frame clones and lacks some. The top ten hold 2.7% of the sample, which has roughly 110,000 clones, 60% to 85% seen once. Input material: PBMCs. The receptor source for this set is a female donor in good health and CMV-seronegative. Both conserved end residues are part of each CDR3. D genes are given only for firm matches. Clone size is not always given. Where it is, it says once, few, many or a class for expanded clones.

abundance | d_gene | j_gene | v_gene | CDR3aa | CDR3nt
once | TRBD2 | TRBJ2-2 | TRBV27 | CASSLGLAGGSGELFF | TGTGCCAGCAGTCTGGGACTAGCGGGGGGTTCCGGGGAGCTGTTTTTT
NA | TRBD2 | TRBJ2-3 | TRBV2 | CASSGISGGAGAVVYF | TGTGCCAGCAGTGGCATTAGCGGGGGGGCCGGGGCTGTTGTGTATTTT
NA | TRBD2 | TRBJ2-5 | TRBV5-4 | CASSPRGGIQETQYF | TGTGCCAGCAGCCCACGCGGGGGGATCCAAGAGACCCAGTACTTC
NA | NA | TRBJ1-1 | TRBV10-3 | CAISDGGLGTEAFF | TGTGCCATCAGTGACGGGGGGCTTGGGACTGAAGCTTTCTTT
NA | NA | TRBJ2-5 | TRBV4-1 | CASSQETEETQYF | TGCGCCAGCAGCCAAGAAACGGAAGAGACCCAGTACTTC
once | NA | TRBJ2-4 | TRBV29-1 | CSAGDRKGIQYF | TGCAGCGCAGGGGATAGGAAGGGCATTCAGTACTTC
NA | NA | TRBJ1-3 | TRBV9 | CASSVGQGGPSGNTIYF | TGTGCCAGCAGCGTAGGGCAGGGTGGTCCCTCTGGAAACACCATATATTTT
NA | TRBD1 | TRBJ1-2 | TRBV29-1 | CSVSDRVRNGYTF | TGCAGCGTTTCGGACAGGGTGCGGAATGGCTACACCTTC
NA | TRBD1 | TRBJ2-7 | TRBV4-3 | CASSLRSPGQGSDEQYF | TGCGCCAGCAGCCTCAGATCACCGGGACAGGGGTCGGACGAGCAGTACTTC
NA | TRBD2 | TRBJ2-2 | TRBV7-6 | CASSFRGGLGTGELFF | TGTGCCAGCAGCTTCCGGGGGGGCCTGGGTACCGGGGAGCTGTTTTTT
NA | TRBD1 | TRBJ2-1 | TRBV5-1 | CASGRTGAGSNEQFF | TGCGCCAGCGGAAGGACAGGGGCGGGGTCCAATGAGCAGTTCTTC
NA | NA | TRBJ1-1 | TRBV11-2 | CASSLVDSGNTEAFF | TGTGCCAGCAGCTTGGTAGACAGTGGGAACACTGAAGCTTTCTTT
NA | NA | TRBJ2-7 | TRBV13 | CASSFRGFGVPGYEQYF | TGTGCCAGCAGCTTTAGGGGGTTCGGCGTGCCGGGCTACGAGCAGTACTTC
NA | NA | TRBJ2-3 | TRBV7-7 | CASSLGFLDTQYF | TGTGCTAGCAGCTTGGGCTTCCTAGATACGCAGTATTTT
once | TRBD1 | TRBJ2-7 | TRBV5-1 | CASSATGIDNEQYF | TGCGCCAGCAGCGCGACAGGGATTGACAACGAGCAGTACTTC
NA | NA | TRBJ2-1 | TRBV15 | CATKLTASSYNEQFF | TGTGCCACAAAGCTGACAGCTAGCTCCTACAATGAGCAGTTCTTC
NA | TRBD2 | TRBJ2-3 | TRBV4-3 | CASSQLAGGSTDTQYF | TGCGCCAGCAGCCAATTAGCGGGGGGGAGCACAGATACGCAGTATTTT
NA | TRBD2 | TRBJ2-3 | TRBV19 | CASRQAGGTSTDTQYF | TGTGCGAGTAGGCAAGCGGGGGGGACTAGCACAGATACGCAGTATTTT
NA | TRBD2 | TRBJ2-5 | TRBV19 | CASSQRGETQYF | TGTGCCAGTAGCCAGCGGGGAGAGACCCAGTACTTC
NA | NA | TRBJ1-1 | TRBV11-2 | CASSPRMDTEAFF | TGTGCCAGCAGCCCCAGGATGGACACTGAAGCTTTCTTT
NA | TRBD1 | TRBJ1-2 | TRBV9 | CASSLGQGLYGYTF | TGTGCCAGCAGCCTAGGACAGGGGCTCTATGGCTACACCTTC
NA | NA | TRBJ2-7 | TRBV9 | CASSVGTGAHYEQYF | TGTGCCAGCAGCGTAGGTACGGGAGCCCACTACGAGCAGTACTTC
NA | TRBD2 | TRBJ2-5 | TRBV5-1 | CASSPGTSGGSYQETQYF | TGCGCCAGCAGCCCGGGGACTAGCGGGGGTTCGTACCAAGAGACCCAGTACTTC
once | NA | TRBJ1-3 | TRBV7-2 | CASSFPGGGRGNTIYF | TGTGCCAGCAGCTTCCCTGGGGGGGGGAGAGGAAACACCATATATTTT
NA | TRBD1 | TRBJ1-1 | TRBV4-1 | CASTSGTGGTEAFF | TGCGCCAGCACGTCCGGGACAGGGGGCACTGAAGCTTTCTTT
NA | NA | TRBJ2-7 | TRBV5-1 | CASSYPGTYEQYF | TGCGCCAGCAGTTATCCGGGAACCTACGAGCAGTACTTC
NA | NA | TRBJ2-5 | TRBV7-3 | CASSLQGRETQYF | TGTGCCAGCAGCCTACAGGGGAGGGAGACCCAGTACTTC
NA | NA | TRBJ1-6 | TRBV4-3 | CASRQGASGGPDILPLHF | TGCGCCAGCAGGCAAGGAGCCTCGGGAGGACCGGATATTCTTCCCCTCCACTTT
NA | NA | TRBJ1-5 | TRBV5-1 | CARSSNQPQHF | TGCGCCAGGTCGAGCAATCAGCCCCAGCATTTT
NA | NA | TRBJ1-3 | TRBV25-1 | CASSERRGSGNTIYF | TGTGCCAGCAGTGAAAGACGGGGATCTGGAAACACCATATATTTT
NA | NA | TRBJ1-1 | TRBV19 | CASSLGGDTEAFF | TGTGCCAGTAGCCTCGGTGGAGACACTGAAGCTTTCTTT
NA | TRBD1 | TRBJ1-4 | TRBV5-4 | CASTSGTGGEKLFF | TGTGCCAGCACCTCCGGGACAGGGGGTGAAAAACTGTTTTTT
NA | NA | TRBJ2-1 | TRBV5-1 | CASSLKDGGDEQFF | TGCGCCAGCAGCCTCAAAGACGGAGGCGATGAGCAGTTCTTC
NA | NA | TRBJ2-2 | TRBV27 | CASKRQGGWVGNTGELFF | TGTGCCAGTAAAAGACAGGGAGGATGGGTGGGGAACACCGGGGAGCTGTTTTTT
NA | TRBD1 | TRBJ2-1 | TRBV7-8 | CASSPLRGTYNEQFF | TGTGCCAGCAGCCCACTCAGGGGGACGTACAATGAGCAGTTCTTC
NA | NA | TRBJ2-7 | TRBV6-6 | CASSPGLSYEQYF | TGTGCCAGCAGCCCGGGACTTTCCTACGAGCAGTACTTC
NA | TRBD2 | TRBJ2-2 | TRBV19 | CAVRGGTGELFF | TGTGCCGTCCGGGGGGGGACCGGGGAGCTGTTTTTT
NA | NA | TRBJ2-4 | TRBV6-5 | CASGANIQYF | TGTGCCAGCGGGGCAAACATTCAGTACTTC
NA | TRBD2 | TRBJ2-5 | TRBV9 | CASSVASGQETQYF | TGTGCCAGCAGCGTAGCTAGCGGCCAAGAGACCCAGTACTTC
NA | NA | TRBJ2-1 | TRBV11-2 | CASSFSSSYNEQFF | TGTGCCAGCAGCTTCTCTAGCTCCTACAATGAGCAGTTCTTC
NA | TRBD1 | TRBJ2-5 | TRBV18 | CASSPAGGSWETQYF | TGTGCCAGCTCACCCGCAGGGGGCTCGTGGGAGACCCAGTACTTC
NA | NA | TRBJ1-2 | TRBV5-6 | CASSFVGAGGYTF | TGTGCCAGCAGCTTCGTTGGGGCCGGTGGCTACACCTTC
NA | NA | TRBJ2-1 | TRBV9 | CASNLGGRNYNEQFF | TGTGCCAGCAACCTTGGGGGCCGGAATTACAATGAGCAGTTCTTC
NA | NA | TRBJ1-2 | TRBV30 | CAWDRQVHGYTF | TGTGCCTGGGACCGACAGGTACATGGCTACACCTTC
NA | NA | TRBJ2-7 | TRBV5-6 | CASSLADIAYEQYF | TGTGCCAGCAGCTTGGCGGACATAGCCTACGAGCAGTACTTC
NA | TRBD2 | TRBJ2-3 | TRBV5-1 | CASSFPRTSGVGDTQYF | TGCGCCAGCAGCTTCCCCAGGACTAGCGGTGTGGGAGATACGCAGTATTTT
NA | TRBD1 | TRBJ1-4 | TRBV4-2 | CASSQQIGQGAYPTNEKLFF | TGTGCCAGCAGCCAACAGATTGGACAGGGGGCTTACCCAACTAATGAAAAACTGTTTTTT